This T cell receptor beta chain emerged from a study of cytomegalovirus exposure and HLA in healthy donors. Study as a whole: Around 77% of 350 to 400 genotyped donors fell in the Caucasian-associated ancestry cluster. Overall study findings and caveats: When presence/absence was analysed, sequencing depth was taken to be roughly uniform across donors. Available immune exposure information covered CMV serostatus only.

Concerning this clone: Its target is not known.

PCR was performed using 60 Vbeta and 13 Jbeta primers. TCRdb's copy holds only in-frame clones and misses some; the assay was immunoSEQ multiplex PCR. There are under 200,000 clones in the sample; 84% occur only once, and 0.25% to 0.3% lies in the top ten. Though probably carrying unrecorded immune exposures, donors were nominally healthy at sampling. The germline V and J ends were trimmed by 6 bases and 0 bases, with 9 bases remaining between them. This CDR3 has 14 residues. Germline V gives CDR1 MRHNA, CDR2 SNTAGT. The receptor comes from a boy aged 5-17 years in good health and CMV-seronegative. The source material was PBMCs. This sequence joins TRBV6-4 and TRBJ1-3; a weak D match, TRBD1 (5 bases). CDR3 in DNA: TGTGCCAGCAGCCACACAGGCTCTGGAAACACCATATATTTT. This codes for CASSHTGSGNTIYF.